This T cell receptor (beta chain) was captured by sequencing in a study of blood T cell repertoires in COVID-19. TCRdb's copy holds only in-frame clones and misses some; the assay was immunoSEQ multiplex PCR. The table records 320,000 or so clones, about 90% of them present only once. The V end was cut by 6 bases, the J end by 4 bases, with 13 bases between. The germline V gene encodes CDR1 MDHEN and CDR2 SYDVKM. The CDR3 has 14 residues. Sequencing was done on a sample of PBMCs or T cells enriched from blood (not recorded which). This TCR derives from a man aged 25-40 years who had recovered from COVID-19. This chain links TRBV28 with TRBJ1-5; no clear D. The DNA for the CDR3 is TGTGCCAGCAGCGCGAGGACTCTTAATCAGCCCCAGCATTTT. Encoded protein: CASSARTLNQPQHF.